The next 30 T cell receptor beta chains were all read from a single sample in a study of read filtering for tumor transcriptome and immune sequencing. The library was built from around 0.4 ug RNA with molecular barcoded adaptors for alpha/delta and beta/gamma chains. MiXCR was run by TCRdb on the reads, yielding one entry per CDR3 protein. The sample yields around 58,000 distinct CDR3 sequences, approximately 15% seen once. Source material: a population of CD138-negative cells sorted from bone marrow. These TCRs come from a donor aged 40 or over with multiple myeloma.

This clonotype has a count of ten or more. The chain employs TRBV20-1 and TRBJ2-1; D possibly corresponds to TRBD2 (6 bases). The CDR3 is 15 residues long. Deletions cut 1 base from V and 3 bases from J, with 13 bases between. Per germline, CDR1 DFQATT and CDR2 SNEGSKA (reference sequence). CDR3 in DNA: TGCAGTGCTAGAGTCGGGAGTGAGGTCTACAATGAGCAGTTCTTC. Encoded protein: CSARVGSEVYNEQFF.

Only a few counts were recorded for this clonotype. A much larger clone lies a single base off, so this may be a read error. The V call is TRBV7-2, the J call TRBJ1-1, with 9 nucleotides matching TRBD1. The CDR3 has 15 amino acids. Germline CDR1 is SGHTA and CDR2 is FQGNSA. CDR3 DNA sequence: TGTGCCAGCAGTAAACCACAGGGGGCGAGCACTGAAGCTCTCTTT. Translating gives CASSKPQGASTEALF.

This clonotype was recorded many times. The CDR3 DNA is TGTGCCAGCAGTTCTACTGCCCCAAGGGAGACCCAGTACTTC. It specifies CASSSTAPRETQYF. This rearrangement joins TRBV12-3 or TRBV12-4 to TRBJ2-5; no clear D. The CDR3 extends over 14 amino acids. Between the trimmed V and J ends, which lost 4 bases and 5 bases, there was a span of 14 bases.

V usage is TRBV4-1 and J usage is TRBJ2-1; TRBD2 aligns across 16 bases. Unmatched junction bases numbered 6, after V lost 2 bases and J lost 8 bases. This CDR3 is 17 amino acids long. Per the germline V gene, CDR1 is MGHRA and CDR2 is YSYEKL. DNA of the CDR3: TGCGCCAGCAGCCAACCGGGACTAGCGGGAGGGCCCTATGAGCAGTTCTTC. Protein product: CASSQPGLAGGPYEQFF.

In this sample, this clonotype turned up many times. V gene TRBV6-6 combines with J gene TRBJ2-7; TRBD2 is a possible D gene (6 bases). This CDR3 is 15 amino acids long. The V end lost 7 bases, the J end lost 2 bases, and 18 bases lay between the germline ends. Germline V gene data show CDR1 as MNHNY and CDR2 as SVGAGI (reference sequence). CDR3 residues: CASKSTGGAPYEQYF. Here the CDR3 DNA reads TGTGCCAGCAAATCCACAGGAGGGGCCCCCTACGAGCAGTACTTC.

This clonotype was seen many times. The chain links TRBV18 to TRBJ2-7, with 11 bases aligning to TRBD2. CDR1 is KGHSH, CDR2 LQKENI, per germline. Trimming at V came to 1 base and at J to 3 bases, leaving 5 bases not matched to a gene. The CDR3 covers 16 residues. This chain's CDR3 is CASSPQFGTSGYEQYF. Here the CDR3 DNA reads TGTGCCAGCTCACCACAGTTCGGGACTAGCGGCTACGAGCAGTACTTC.

The chain links TRBV20-1 to TRBJ2-1, with D tentatively TRBD1 (5 bases). This CDR3 contains 13 residues. Germline-derived CDR1 and CDR2 are DFQATT and SNEGSKA (reference sequence). The V end was cut by 1 base, the J end by 4 bases, with 8 bases between. The CDR3 loop reads CSARVAGYNEQFF. In DNA, the CDR3 is TGCAGTGCTAGAGTAGCAGGGTACAATGAGCAGTTCTTC.

In its sample, this clonotype was seen a few times. This sequence joins TRBV20-1 and TRBJ2-7; D gene uncertain. V was cut by 1 base and J by 0 bases, with 16 bases left in between. Germline-derived CDR1 and CDR2 are DFQATT and SNEGSKA (reference sequence). The CDR3 is 16 residues long. The CDR3 loop reads CSARGTLRASSYEQYF. CDR3 sequence (DNA): TGCAGTGCTAGAGGTACCTTACGGGCCAGCTCCTACGAGCAGTACTTC.

This clonotype occurred a few times. The chain combines TRBV7-9 with TRBJ2-5; possibly TRBD1 for D (6 bases). Germline V gene lookup returns CDR1 SEHNR and CDR2 FQNEAQ (reference sequence). V lost 5 bases and J 2 bases, leaving 12 bases between the germline ends. The CDR3 totals 14 residues. The CDR3 DNA follows: TGTGCCAGCAGCACAAGGGGGAATCAAGAGACCCAGTACTTC. Amino acid sequence: CASSTRGNQETQYF.

In this sample, this clonotype turned up a few times. This chain connects TRBV19 to TRBJ2-7, with 8 bases lining up with TRBD2. The CDR3 runs to 15 residues. Germline V gives CDR1 LNHDA, CDR2 SQIVND (reference sequence). Germline trimming cut 1 base from V and 0 bases from J; bases unmatched to any gene: 2. In nucleotides, the CDR3 is TGTGCCAGTAGTATAGGCGGACTAGCCTCCTACGAGCAGTACTTC. Its protein is CASSIGGLASYEQYF.

The V gene is TRBV9, the J gene TRBJ2-3; no firm D call. The germline V and J ends were trimmed by 3 bases and 2 bases, with 13 bases remaining between them. Germline-derived CDR1 and CDR2 are SGDLS and YYNGEE. The CDR3 contains 15 residues. Here the CDR3 reads CASSGASVTTDTQYF. The CDR3 nucleotides are TGTGCCAGCAGCGGGGCCAGTGTGACCACAGATACGCAGTATTTT. The full variable domain, rest sourced from reference TRBV9 and TRBJ2-3, is DSGVTQTPKHLITATGQRVTLRCSPRSGDLSVYWYQQSLDQGLQFLIQYYNGEERAKGNILERFSAQQFPDLHSELNLSSLELGDSALYFCASSGASVTTDTQYFGPGTRLTVL.

This clonotype was seen repeatedly, ten times or more. V and J are TRBV5-1 and TRBJ2-1; D is uncertain. The germline gives CDR1 SGHRS, CDR2 YFSETQ. There are 14 residues in the CDR3. Trimming removed 3 bases from V and 15 bases from J, with 22 bases in between. CDR3 residues: CASSWGNPDSFWFF. As DNA, the CDR3 is TGCGCCAGCAGCTGGGGAAATCCAGACTCTTTTTGGTTCTTC.

This clonotype was observed a handful of times. The V and J genes are TRBV7-3 and TRBJ2-3, with D unresolved. This CDR3 region has 14 residues. Per germline, CDR1 SGHTA and CDR2 FQGTGA. Deletions cut 3 bases from V and 5 bases from J, with 12 bases between. The CDR3 coding sequence is TGTGCCAGCAGCTTTGGTTTCGTCCAAGATACGCAGTATTTT. Its protein is CASSFGFVQDTQYF. The full variable domain, rest sourced from reference TRBV7-3 and TRBJ2-3, is GAGVSQTPSNKVTEKGKYVELRCDPISGHTALYWYRQSLGQGPEFLIYFQGTGAADDSGLPNDRFFAVRPEGSVSTLKIQRTERGDSAVYLCASSFGFVQDTQYFGPGTRLTVL.

This clonotype has a count of ten or more. V usage is TRBV29-1 and J usage is TRBJ1-5; perhaps TRBD1 as D (5 bases). This CDR3 has 14 residues. Germline V gives CDR1 SQVTM, CDR2 ANQGSEA. CDR3 coding DNA: TGCAACCCGATGGAGGGGCCGAGCAATCAGCCCCAGCATTTT. It codes for CNPMEGPSNQPQHF.

This clonotype was recorded many times. The genes are TRBV7-9 and TRBJ2-7; D unresolved. Germline-derived CDR1 and CDR2 are SEHNR and FQNEAQ (reference sequence). V gave up 2 bases and J gave up 3 bases, with 8 bases separating them. This CDR3 comprises 13 residues. The CDR3 loop reads CASSLITYYEQYF. In nucleotides, the CDR3 is TGTGCCAGCAGCTTAATTACATACTACGAGCAGTACTTC.

The gene calls are TRBV5-1 and TRBJ1-3, with a weak D call TRBD1 (5 bases). Per the germline V gene, CDR1 is SGHRS and CDR2 is YFSETQ. V was trimmed by 0 bases and J by 0 bases, leaving 7 bases between them. This CDR3 has 15 residues. CDR3 amino acids: CASSLGGSSGNTIYF. The CDR3 DNA sequence: TGCGCCAGCAGCTTGGGGGGGAGCTCTGGAAACACCATATATTTT.

As for this clonotype: A far larger clone is one nucleotide away, so this likely arose from a read error. The chain is built from TRBV7-2 and TRBJ2-1, with TRBD2 identical over 9 bases. CDR1 and CDR2 from the germline V gene are SGHTA and FQGNSA. CDR3 length equals 16 residues. CDR3 loop: CASSLGLSGSGDEQLF. The CDR3 DNA reads TGTGCCAGCAGCTTAGGACTTAGCGGGAGCGGTGATGAGCAGCTCTTC. Using reference TRBV7-2 and TRBJ2-1 for the parts outside the CDR3, the full variable domain is GAGVSQSPSNKVTEKGKDVELRCDPISGHTALYWYRQSLGQGLEFLIYFQGNSAPDKSGLPSDRFSAERTGGSVSTLTIQRTQQEDSAVYLCASSLGLSGSGDEQLFGPGTRLTVL.

This clonotype has a count of ten or more. This chain uses TRBV7-9 with TRBJ2-5, with D uncertain. This CDR3 contains 14 residues. The germline V and J ends were trimmed by 0 bases and 3 bases, with 8 bases remaining between them. In germline, CDR1 is SEHNR, CDR2 FQNEAQ (reference sequence). The CDR3 DNA sequence: TGTGCCAGCAGCTTAGCGAGGACCGAAGAGACCCAGTACTTC. Its translation: CASSLARTEETQYF.

V usage is TRBV7-3 and J usage is TRBJ2-1, with TRBD2 as a possible D gene (5 bases). The CDR3 is 13 residues long. V shed 3 bases and J shed 5 bases, with 8 bases lying between them. Germline values: CDR1 SGHTA, CDR2 FQGTGA. In nucleotides, the CDR3 is TGTGCCAGCAGCTTCTCGCGGGACAATGAGCAGTTCTTC. Translated: CASSFSRDNEQFF.

This clonotype appeared a few times. This sequence joins TRBV6-5 and TRBJ1-2; D is ambiguous. With 2 bases removed from V and 3 bases from J, the gap between germline ends came to 10 bases. The germline CDR1 and CDR2 sequences are MNHEY and SVGAGI. The CDR3 extends over 14 amino acids. The CDR3 DNA reads TGTGCCAGCAGTTACAGTTCGGAAGACTATGGCTACACCTTC. Its translation: CASSYSSEDYGYTF.

With regard to this clonotype: One base away lies a much larger clone, so this may be a sequencing read error. The chain is built from TRBV27 and TRBJ2-3; no clear D. With 6 bases removed from V and 5 bases from J, the gap between germline ends came to 6 bases. The CDR3 is 11 amino acids. Germline CDR1 is MNHEY and CDR2 is SMNVEV (reference sequence). The CDR3 sequence: CASRRKDTQYF. The CDR3 nucleotides are TGTGCCAGCAGACGCAAAGATACGCAGTATTTT.

This clonotype has ten or more counts. V usage is TRBV5-1 and J usage is TRBJ1-5; 7 bases fit TRBD1. The germline CDR1 and CDR2 sequences are SGHRS and YFSETQ. This CDR3 has 14 residues. After removal of 3 bases from V and 3 bases from J, the junction contained 3 bases not matched to a gene. CDR3 DNA: TGCGCCAGCAGCTCTACAGGGGTCAATCAGCCCCAGCATTTT. Translating it yields CASSSTGVNQPQHF.

As to this clonotype: A much larger clone sits a single nucleotide away, making a read error possible. The chain has TRBV29-1 and TRBJ2-7; D might be TRBD2 (6 bases). From germline, CDR1 is SQVTM and CDR2 ANQGSEA. Trimming removed 4 bases at V and 0 bases at J, with 10 bases between. CDR3 size: 13 residues. The CDR3 DNA reads TGCAGCGTTGGTAGCGGTAGCTCCTACGAGCAGTACTTC. Translated, it gives CSVGSGSSYEQYF.

This clonotype was counted many times. In nucleotides, the CDR3 is TGCGCCAGCAGCCAAGAAGTTAGGACAGTCTACGAGCAGTACTTC. Protein sequence: CASSQEVRTVYEQYF. This chain connects TRBV4-3 to TRBJ2-7; D might be TRBD1 (6 bases). The germline V and J ends were trimmed by 0 bases and 3 bases, with 12 bases remaining between them. This CDR3 comprises 15 residues. CDR1 is LGHNA and CDR2 is YSLEER in the germline V gene.

The chain carries TRBV7-9 and TRBJ2-2; D gene uncertain. The CDR3 is 13 amino acids. Trimming took 8 bases from V and 7 from J, leaving 14 bases between them. Germline CDR1 reads SEHNR; CDR2 reads FQNEAQ (reference sequence). CDR3 residues: CASQRSPSGELFF. The DNA for the CDR3 is TGTGCCAGCCAGAGGTCTCCTAGCGGGGAGCTGTTTTTT.

This clonotype was observed many times. This chain links TRBV3-1 with TRBJ1-1; no firm D call. Germline lookup yields CDR1 LGHDT and CDR2 YNNKEL (reference sequence). Trimming removed 0 bases at V and 6 bases at J, with 8 bases between. This CDR3 spans 13 amino acids. The CDR3 DNA follows: TGTGCCAGCAGCCAAGAGCGTTGGGCTGAAGCTTTCTTT. This gives the protein CASSQERWAEAFF.

This clonotype has a count of ten or more. The chain joins TRBV12-3 or TRBV12-4 to TRBJ1-2, with D unresolved. Trimming took off 3 bases at V and 4 bases at J, with 9 bases between the two ends. The CDR3 extends over 13 amino acids. The DNA for the CDR3 is TGTGCCAGCAGTTTGCCAGGCCCCTATGGCTACACCTTC. It translates to CASSLPGPYGYTF.

A word on this clonotype: At one boundary the junction diverges from the germline segment, which might be a read error. V is TRBV10-2 and J is TRBJ2-1, with no clear D. The CDR3 spans 14 residues. The germline V gene encodes CDR1 WSHSY and CDR2 SAAADI. The CDR3 bases are TGTGCCATCAGTGAGTCGCCAGTCTACAATGAGCAGTTCTTC. Translated: CAISESPVYNEQFF.

CDR3 protein: CASSVRLAGTNEQFF. The CDR3 DNA reads TGTGCCAGCAGCGTCCGACTAGCGGGAACTAACGAGCAGTTCTTC. V usage is TRBV7-3 and J usage is TRBJ2-1, with TRBD2 matching 11 bases. Trimming removed 5 bases from V and 10 bases from J; junction bases left unmatched: 10. CDR1 is SGHTA and CDR2 is FQGTGA in the germline V gene. This CDR3 is 15 amino acids long.

This clonotype was detected a few times. This may stem from a read error, because a much larger clone lies one nucleotide away. This chain uses TRBV4-1 with TRBJ2-1; a weak D match, TRBD1 (6 bases). Between the trimmed V and J ends, which lost 4 bases and 12 bases, there was a span of 10 bases. The CDR3 is 11 residues long. CDR1 is MGHRA, CDR2 YSYEKL, per germline. Here the CDR3 reads CASSRIRGQFF. CDR3 nucleotides: TGCGCCAGCAGCCGTATCAGGGGGCAGTTCTTC.